One T cell receptor (beta chain) is described in this entry. The antigen remains unidentified. These data are taken from a study of shared clonotypes between healthy human individuals. General observations from the study: Against clonotypes common to all four donors, non-shared ones had lower generation probabilities.

CDR3 length equals 14 residues. Germline loops: CDR1 KGHSH, CDR2 LQKENI. With 4 bases removed from V and 3 bases from J, the gap between germline ends came to 13 bases. Replicate PCRs for sorted subsets used roughly 200 ng DNA; this equaled 25,000 to 30,000 T cell genomes. Method: immunoSEQ multiplex PCR; TCRdb's copy keeps in-frame clones and lacks some. Of millions of clones in the sample, around 90% were seen once. This TCR was sampled from a man aged 18 to 29 in good health. This chain links TRBV18 with TRBJ2-7; tentatively, D is TRBD1 (5 bases). Sequences were obtained from naive CD4+ T cells sorted from blood. Subset reported: CD45RA+ positively selected. DNA of the CDR3: TGTGCCAGCTCACTACCGACAGATCACTACGAGCAGTACTTC. Amino acids: CASSLPTDHYEQYF.